This T cell receptor (beta chain) was sequenced for a study of T cells in localized non-small cell lung cancer. Study results and caveats: Among the top 100 tumor clones, a median around 60 appeared in adjacent lung. Because researchers sequenced only one region of the tumor, heterogeneity is still possible. Compared with tumor, uninvolved adjacent lung displayed greater T cell clonality, ranking highest overall.

Generated by immunoSEQ multiplex PCR, the TCRdb table keeps only in-frame clones and is missing some. The table has around 78,000 clones, more than 75% seen once. Note on this clone: Its target is unknown.

Germline V lookup: CDR1 MNHEY, CDR2 SVGAGI. The ends were cut back, 5 bases at V and 7 bases at J, with 9 bases in the middle. The CDR3 totals 13 residues. The rearrangement joins TRBV6-5 to TRBJ1-6; no reliable D call. The sample here was peripheral blood, taken before any cancer treatment. The clonotype originates from an older female donor with stage I lung adenocarcinoma. CDR3 DNA sequence: TGTGCCAGCAGTAGGCTAGGAAATTCACCCCTCCACTTT. It yields the protein CASSRLGNSPLHF.